The 14 T cell receptor beta chains listed next were all sequenced from one sample in a study of blood T cell repertoires in COVID-19. The data were produced by immunoSEQ multiplex PCR, yet TCRdb's version contains in-frame clones alone and is incomplete. Of about 180,000 clones listed, about 79% are singletons. Specimen: peripheral blood. The receptors shown here come from a woman aged 70 to 79 with acute or convalescent COVID-19.

This sequence joins TRBV3-1 (or the pseudogene TRBV3-2) and TRBJ2-4; TRBD2 aligns across 9 bases. The CDR3 has 16 residues. The V gene's germline CDR1 is LGHDT and CDR2 YNNKEL (reference sequence). Trimming removed 0 bases from V and 6 bases from J; junction bases left unmatched: 6. The CDR3 loop is CASSQDLGLAGNIQYF. CDR3 coding DNA: TGTGCCAGCAGCCAAGATCTGGGACTAGCAGGAAACATTCAGTACTTC.

The V gene is TRBV19, the J gene TRBJ2-5, with D possibly matching TRBD1 (6 bases). The V end was cut by 6 bases, the J end by 2 bases, with 19 bases between. CDR3 length equals 16 residues. CDR1 is LNHDA, CDR2 SQIVND, per germline (reference sequence). The CDR3 reads CASRAISRGSQETQYF. Here the CDR3 DNA reads TGTGCCAGTAGGGCTATTTCAAGGGGGAGTCAAGAGACCCAGTACTTC.

This chain joins TRBV5-6 and TRBJ2-1; D unresolved. Germline values: CDR1 SGHDT, CDR2 YYEEEE. Trimming left V 2 bases short and J 5 bases short, with 11 bases between. The CDR3 consists of 14 residues. The CDR3 is CASSFSPSDNEQFF. As DNA, the CDR3 is TGTGCCAGCAGCTTTTCACCCAGTGACAATGAGCAGTTCTTC.

V gene TRBV5-1 combines with J gene TRBJ2-2; 7 positions match TRBD1. V shed 4 bases and J 4 bases; nucleotides not matched to a gene: 10. CDR1 and CDR2 from the germline V gene are SGHRS and YFSETQ. The CDR3 length is 16 residues. The CDR3 region is CASSPGQGVFTGELFF. The DNA for the CDR3 is TGCGCCAGCAGCCCAGGCCAGGGGGTCTTCACCGGGGAGCTGTTTTTT.

V and J are TRBV23-1 and TRBJ1-5; D perhaps matches TRBD1 (5 bases). TRBV23-1 is labeled an ORF, and its function is uncertain. The length of the CDR3 is 15 residues. Trimming took 6 bases from V and 3 from J, leaving 15 bases between them. This chain's CDR3 is CASSLTGRNNQPQHF. The CDR3 nucleotides read TGCGCCAGCAGCCTTACAGGTCGTAACAATCAGCCCCAGCATTTT.

The chain joins TRBV10-3 to TRBJ1-2; D unclear. Germline assignment: CDR1 ENHRY and CDR2 SYGVKD. V lost 2 bases to trimming and J lost 4 bases, with 11 bases between them. The CDR3 has 14 residues. Here the CDR3 DNA reads TGTGCCATCAGTGAGGATTTAGGACTCTATGGCTACACCTTC. Translated: CAISEDLGLYGYTF.

The chain carries TRBV2 and TRBJ1-5; possibly TRBD1 for D (5 bases). The CDR3 is made up of 15 amino acids. Trimming took 3 bases from V and 6 from J, leaving 15 bases between them. Germline V gene data show CDR1 as SNHLY and CDR2 as FYNNEI. The CDR3 loop is CASSDGAGVGQPQHF. The DNA for the CDR3 is TGTGCCAGCAGTGACGGGGCGGGAGTCGGTCAGCCCCAGCATTTT.

This clone was recorded once. This specimen includes other DNA sequences encoding the same CDR3. The chain has TRBV18 and TRBJ1-2; maybe TRBD1 (6 bases). The CDR3 contains 13 residues. Germline V gene lookup returns CDR1 KGHSH and CDR2 LQKENI. V lost 5 bases, J lost 2 bases, and 9 bases lay in between. This CDR3 is CASSLGQNYGYTF. The CDR3 DNA reads TGTGCCAGCTCATTAGGACAGAACTATGGCTACACCTTC.

This chain links TRBV20-1 with TRBJ2-5, with 8 nucleotides matching TRBD2. The V gene's germline CDR1 is DFQATT and CDR2 SNEGSKA (reference sequence). CDR3 length: 15 residues. With 3 bases clipped from V and 2 bases from J, the junction kept 8 bases outside the gene matches. The CDR3 is CSASSASGGQETQYF. The CDR3 region has the DNA TGCAGTGCTAGTTCGGCGAGCGGGGGACAAGAGACCCAGTACTTC.

V usage is TRBV10-3 and J usage is TRBJ1-5, with TRBD1 matching over 10 bases. There are 16 residues in the CDR3. V was clipped by 6 bases and J by 7 bases; unmatched bases: 12. Per the germline V gene, CDR1 is ENHRY and CDR2 is SYGVKD. The CDR3 DNA sequence: TGTGCCATCAGCGCCGATGGGACAGGGGACCGACAGCCCCAGCATTTT. Its protein is CAISADGTGDRQPQHF.

Many counts were recorded for this clone. V is TRBV24-1 and J is TRBJ2-5; 12 bases line up with TRBD1. J was trimmed by 5 bases and V by 4 bases; bases with no gene match: 7. The CDR3 sequence is 16 residues long. The V gene's germline CDR1 is KGHDR and CDR2 SFDVKD. The CDR3 loop reads CATSDTGTGGWETQYF. The CDR3 DNA sequence: TGTGCCACCAGTGACACCGGGACAGGGGGCTGGGAGACCCAGTACTTC.

The rearrangement joins TRBV2 to TRBJ1-6; D gene unclear. The CDR3 is made up of 17 amino acids. CDR1 is SNHLY, CDR2 FYNNEI, per germline. Trimming cost V 6 bases and J 0 bases, with 15 bases left between them. CDR3 DNA sequence: TGTGCCAGCAGAGGGCGATCGGGGAGCTCCTATAATTCACCCCTCCACTTT. The encoded protein is CASRGRSGSSYNSPLHF.

This clone showed up just once. The chain combines TRBV4-1 with TRBJ2-7; TRBD2 matches 7 bases. The junction had 15 bases not matched to a gene; V was cut back by 10 bases and J by 0 bases. Germline V CDR1 and CDR2: MGHRA, YSYEKL. The CDR3 length is 16 residues. CDR3 sequence: CATQDRREYFSYEQYF. CDR3 sequence (DNA): TGCGCCACCCAGGACCGGCGGGAGTATTTCTCCTACGAGCAGTACTTC.

This clone turned up a few times. The chain carries TRBV3-1 (or the pseudogene TRBV3-2) and TRBJ2-1; TRBD2 is a possible D gene (5 bases). The CDR3 spans 18 residues. Germline V gene lookup returns CDR1 LGHDT and CDR2 YNNKEL (reference sequence). V was shortened by 1 base and J by 4 bases, with 20 bases between the two germline ends. CDR3 protein: CASSQGDGLDFRYNEQFF. CDR3 coding DNA: TGTGCCAGCAGCCAAGGGGATGGCCTGGACTTCCGATACAATGAGCAGTTCTTC.